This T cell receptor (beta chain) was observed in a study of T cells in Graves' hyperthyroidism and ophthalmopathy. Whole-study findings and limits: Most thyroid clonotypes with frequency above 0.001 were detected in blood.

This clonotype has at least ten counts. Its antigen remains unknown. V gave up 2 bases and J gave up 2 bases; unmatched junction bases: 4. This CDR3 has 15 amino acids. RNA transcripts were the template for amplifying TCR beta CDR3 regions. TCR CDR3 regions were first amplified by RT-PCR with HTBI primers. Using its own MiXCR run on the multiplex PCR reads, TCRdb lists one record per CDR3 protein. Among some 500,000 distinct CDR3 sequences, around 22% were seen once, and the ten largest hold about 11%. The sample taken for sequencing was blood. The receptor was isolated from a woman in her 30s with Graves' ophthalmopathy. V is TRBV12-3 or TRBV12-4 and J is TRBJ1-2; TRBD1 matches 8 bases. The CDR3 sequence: CASSLQGALNYGYTF. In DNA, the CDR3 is TGTGCCAGCAGTTTACAGGGGGCGCTCAACTATGGCTACACCTTC.